These T cell receptor beta chains were read from a single sample in a study of radiotherapy plus CTLA-4 blockade in lung cancer. Sequencing used immunoSEQ multiplex PCR; TCRdb keeps in-frame clones, though not all of them. This table holds about 45,000 clones, approximately 79% found once. Sequencing used peripheral blood, obtained from a patient treated with radiotherapy plus ipilimumab. The receptors here all came from a human donor with non-small cell lung cancer who had stable disease on radiotherapy plus ipilimumab. The CDR3 runs from the conserved cysteine through the conserved F or W. D genes are given only for firm matches. Clone size appears in some rows only: once, few, many, or a class for an expanded clone.

TRBJ1-1 | once | - | TRBV5-1 | TGCGCCAGCAGCCCCCCAGGGGTGGTGAACACTGAAGCTTTCTTT | CASSPPGVVNTEAFF
TRBJ1-5 | - | - | TRBV29-1 | TGCAGCGTAAAGACCGATAGCAATCAGCCCCAGCATTTT | CSVKTDSNQPQHF
TRBJ1-1 | - | - | TRBV11-3 | TGTGCCAGCAGCTCCGGAGCGGCCACTGAAGCTTTCTTT | CASSSGAATEAFF
TRBJ1-1 | few | - | TRBV19 | TGTGCCAGTAGTAGTGGGGGTGGGCATACTGAAGCTTTCTTT | CASSSGGGHTEAFF
TRBJ2-7 | - | TRBD1 | TRBV19 | TGTGCCAGTAGTCTTGGACAGGGTGAGGGGGAGCAGTACTTC | CASSLGQGEGEQYF
TRBJ1-3 | - | - | TRBV15 | TGTGCCACCAGCAGAGATCCGGACCGCTCTGGAAACACCATATATTTT | CATSRDPDRSGNTIYF
TRBJ1-1 | - | TRBD1 | TRBV19 | TGTGCCAGTAGTCTGACAGGGGGGAGGTCCACTGAAGCTTTCTTT | CASSLTGGRSTEAFF
TRBJ1-6 | - | - | TRBV30 | TGTGCCTGGAGTGTCAACTTTTCACCCCTCCACTTT | CAWSVNFSPLHF
TRBJ2-1 | - | - | TRBV25-1 | TGTGCCAGCAGTGAATCCGGACCGCTCTCGGATGAGCAGTTCTTC | CASSESGPLSDEQFF
TRBJ1-4 | - | - | TRBV6-5 | TGTGCCAGCAGTTACGGGCAGGGATATAATGAAAAACTGTTTTTT | CASSYGQGYNEKLFF
TRBJ2-5 | - | TRBD2 | TRBV5-6 | TGTGCCAGCAGCTGGCGACGGACTAGCCTTGGAGAGACCCAGTACTTC | CASSWRRTSLGETQYF
TRBJ2-1 | - | - | TRBV7-6 | TGTGCCAGCAGCTTAGCGGGGGCTCGGTACAATGAGCAGTTCTTC | CASSLAGARYNEQFF
TRBJ2-2 | - | - | TRBV2 | TGTGCCAGCACCCTCAGGGAGCTGTTTTTT | CASTLRELFF
TRBJ2-7 | - | TRBD1 | TRBV18 | TGTGCCAGCTCACCAATGGAGGACAGGGTTCGCGAGCAGTACTTC | CASSPMEDRVREQYF
TRBJ1-5 | - | - | TRBV15 | TGTGCCACCAGTCCGAGGGGACGGGGGGCCCTCGGCAATCAGCCCCAGCATTTT | CATSPRGRGALGNQPQHF
TRBJ1-2 | - | - | TRBV7-8 | TGTGCCAGCAGCCGATTGTTAGGGATTAACTATGGCTACACCTTC | CASSRLLGINYGYTF
TRBJ2-4 | few | TRBD2 | TRBV19 | TGTGCCAGTAATCCCGGACTAGCGGGGGGGCAGGGCATTCAGTACTTC | CASNPGLAGGQGIQYF
TRBJ2-1 | - | TRBD2 | TRBV7-9 | TGTGCCAGCAGGACCGGGACTAGCGGGGGGGACAATGAGCAGTTCTTC | CASRTGTSGGDNEQFF
TRBJ2-3 | - | TRBD2 | TRBV13 | TGTGCCAGCAGCTTGTCTAGCGGGGGGGCCGGTAAGGGCACAGATACGCAGTATTTT | CASSLSSGGAGKGTDTQYF
TRBJ2-2 | - | - | TRBV29-1 | TGCAGCGTTTTGGGGGGAACTATACCCACCGGGGAGCTGTTTTTT | CSVLGGTIPTGELFF
TRBJ2-2 | - | TRBD1 | TRBV5-1 | TGCGCCAGCAGCTTAAGGGACAGGGGCACCGGGGAGCTGTTTTTT | CASSLRDRGTGELFF
TRBJ1-2 | - | - | TRBV20-1 | TGCAGTGCTAGAGACCCTCTTAGCTACACCTTC | CSARDPLSYTF
TRBJ2-4 | - | - | TRBV10-3 | TGTGCCATCAGTGAGTCCACAGGGGGGGACATTCAGTACTTC | CAISESTGGDIQYF
TRBJ2-3 | - | - | TRBV19 | TGTGCCAGTAGGGGGGGATCCTACCAAGATACGCAGTATTTT | CASRGGSYQDTQYF
TRBJ2-1 | - | TRBD2 | TRBV5-1 | TGCGCCAGCAGTTACGGACTAGCGGGCAATGAGCAGTTCTTC | CASSYGLAGNEQFF
TRBJ1-5 | - | - | TRBV6-1 | TGTGCCAGCAGTGAAACAGTAGGGTCCAATCAGCCCCAGCATTTT | CASSETVGSNQPQHF
TRBJ1-6 | few | - | TRBV4-3 | TGCGCCAGCAGCCAAGAGGACATTTATAATTCACCCCTCCACTTT | CASSQEDIYNSPLHF